This TCR beta chain is from a study of cytomegalovirus exposure and HLA in healthy donors. Here immunoSEQ multiplex PCR was the method, and the copy in TCRdb shows in-frame clones only, minus some. This table holds about 260,000 clones, 90% found once. Germline V gene sequence: CDR1 SGHTS, CDR2 YDEGEE. The V end lost 0 bases, the J end lost 5 bases, and 6 bases lay between the germline ends. The CDR3 runs 12 residues. V is TRBV5-8 and J is TRBJ2-7, with D unresolved. The receptor was derived from a woman in her twenties or thirties in good health and CMV-seronegative. Sequenced: PBMCs. CDR3 sequence (DNA): TGTGCCAGCAGCTTGGTGGCTAACGAGCAGTACTTC. Its translation is CASSLVANEQYF.